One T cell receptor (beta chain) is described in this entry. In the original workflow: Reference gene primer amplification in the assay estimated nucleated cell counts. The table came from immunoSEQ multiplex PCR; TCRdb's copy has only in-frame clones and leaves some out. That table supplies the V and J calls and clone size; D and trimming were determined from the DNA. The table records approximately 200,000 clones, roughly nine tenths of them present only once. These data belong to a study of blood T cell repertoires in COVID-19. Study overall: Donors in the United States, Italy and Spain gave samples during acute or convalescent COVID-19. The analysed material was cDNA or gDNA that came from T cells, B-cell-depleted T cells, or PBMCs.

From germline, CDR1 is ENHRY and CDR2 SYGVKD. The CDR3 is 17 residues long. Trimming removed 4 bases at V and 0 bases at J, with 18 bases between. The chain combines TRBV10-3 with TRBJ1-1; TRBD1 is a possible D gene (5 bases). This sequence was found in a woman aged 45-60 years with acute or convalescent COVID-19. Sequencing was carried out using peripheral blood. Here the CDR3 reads CAISGLKGPILNTEAFF. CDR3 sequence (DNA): TGTGCCATCAGTGGTCTGAAGGGGCCCATACTGAACACTGAAGCTTTCTTT.